The subject of this entry is one TCR beta chain. Its antigen is currently not known. Base-call qualities are not available, and no considerably larger clone is one nucleotide away. Using the deep immunoSEQ assay, TCR CDR3 regions were amplified from genomic DNA by multiplex PCR. For each cell subset, the extracted genomic DNA was distributed evenly across all wells of several immunoSEQ 96-well plates, and each plate served as one replicate. Each replicate PCR for sorted subsets received approximately 200 ng genomic DNA, equal to about 30,000 T cell genomes. Purified libraries were measured with a Qubit 3.0 fluorometer, size-checked on a Bioanalyzer 2100, and measured again with the KAPA Library Quantification kit. Every immunoSEQ 96-well plate was sequenced on a dedicated single-read 150-cycle Illumina NextSeq 550 flow cell. For the original study's pipeline: Because only junctional sequences without quality scores were contained in the immunoSEQ output, filtering matching that applied to full-length reads could not be performed. Sequences were annotated with PyIR, a Python wrapper for IgBLAST v1.9, using IMGT germline references to assign V/J genes and CDR3. Reads were removed for weak V/J assignments (E-value above 1e-6), missing CDR3, stop codons, out-of-frame junctions, or ambiguous translated residues. A V3J clonotype was defined by an identical inferred V gene, J gene, and CDR3 amino acid sequence. Percentage overlap between repertoires was calculated by dividing the number of shared unique clonotypes by the size of the smaller repertoire. Three approaches were used to assess repertoire richness: RTK rarefaction, the Chao1 estimator, and Recon v2.1 estimates of unobserved clonotypes. Generation probabilities for all TCRbeta clonotypes obtained by the gDNA method from four donors were computed using OLGA. Sourced from immuneACCESS, this table was stored by TCRdb with only in-frame sequences that have V and J called. A share of the clones is absent; for the studies checked, an unresolved V gene accounts for under half, and the remainder has no known explanation. V and J calls and clone size are given by that table; D and trimming were obtained from the DNA. This sample is represented by over a million clones; nearly 99% of them were singletons. Roughly 0.45% of the sample is in the top ten clones.

The donors were healthy, HIV-negative adults with no recently reported acute infections or vaccinations. Every donor was a Caucasian adult living in Nashville, Tennessee, USA. CD4+ T cells were enriched through magnetic negative selection, after which naive cells were positively selected on CD45RA and the remaining negative fraction served as the memory subset. Blood was obtained by leukapheresis, after which PBMCs were separated by Ficoll-Histopaque density gradient centrifugation and cryopreserved in liquid nitrogen vapor phase. Purity and quantity of every magnetically sorted T cell population were checked by analytical flow cytometry. From each sorted fraction, genomic DNA was isolated and quantified by UV absorbance on a Nanodrop 2000c. The germline V gene sets CDR1 to SGHRS and CDR2 to YFSETQ. V and J are trimmed by 4 bases and 8 bases, and the gene matches miss 15 bases of the junction. The CDR3 measures 16 amino acids from cysteine to phenylalanine. Just the 48-base CDR3 DNA is kept, in frame starting at base 1.

The source of the sample is a study of shared clonotypes between healthy human individuals (dated by TCRdb to 2018 to 2020). With regard to the full study: The cohort comprised a couple of women and three men aged 18 to 49 years. Per donor, three plates each were used for CD4 naive and CD4 memory, two for CD8 naive, and one for CD8 memory. The study deeply sequenced blood TCR repertoires of about 5 healthy adults to estimate repertoire size and the extent of clonotype sharing between individuals. Each donor's leukapheresis produced roughly between about 0.8 and 10 billion PBMCs. Libraries were prepared and TCR repertoires were sequenced by different laboratories using diverse techniques, in order to increase sequencing depth and limit assay-specific biases.

Broader findings and caveats from the paper: Higher generation probabilities were observed for clonotypes shared by all four sorted-subset donors than for non-shared clonotypes. Estimated clonotype richness was generally larger for naive than for memory subsets. Sharing across several donors was observed for roughly 5.4% of naive CD4, over 3% of naive CD8, 2.3% of memory CD4, and around 0.4% of memory CD8 clonotypes. Because the study included a small number of donors, the genetic and exposure-history diversity represented was limited. Sampling was limited to blood, and TCR repertoires in tissue likely differ from TCR repertoires in blood. Pairwise subsampling led to the expectation that sequencing depth would affect the degree of clonotype sharing among donors. Rarefaction of sorted-subset datasets indicated incomplete sequencing despite the large sequencing depth.

Specimen: naive CD4+ T cells sorted from blood. What this sample's cell subset or site label stands for: CD45RA+ positively selected. The sequence came from a man aged 30 to 39 in good health. Recombination connected TRBV5-1 to TRBJ2-1, and 7 junction bases match TRBD1. For the CDR3, the sequence is CASSPAGDSFMDEQFF. The nucleotides are TGCGCCAGCAGCCCAGCTGGGGACAGTTTTATGGATGAGCAGTTCTTC.